A selection of T cell receptor beta chains follows, all from one sample in a study of shared clonotypes between healthy human individuals. Libraries were prepared by immunoSEQ multiplex PCR; TCRdb keeps only in-frame clonotypes and omits some of them. The sample shows roughly 2 million clones, under 97% of them seen only once. Material for sequencing was naive CD4+ T cells sorted from blood. These receptors all come from a man between 18 and 29 years old in good health. Both conserved end residues are part of each CDR3. D genes are given only for firm matches. Clone size is shown for a subset of rows, as once, few, many or a class of expanded clone.

cdr3_aa,cdr3_nt,j_call,clone_size,v_call,d_call
CSVEGGFEYEGYTF,TGCAGCGTTGAAGGAGGCTTTGAGTATGAAGGCTACACCTTC,TRBJ1-2,-,TRBV29-1,-
CASSLGSKGTDYEPQHF,TGTGCCAGCAGCTTGGGGTCTAAAGGGACAGATTACGAGCCCCAGCATTTT,TRBJ1-5,-,TRBV11-2,TRBD1
CASSLSLAGGSSTDTQYF,TGCGCCAGCAGCTTGAGCCTAGCGGGAGGGTCGAGCACAGATACGCAGTATTTT,TRBJ2-3,-,TRBV5-1,TRBD2
CASSSPGRGYGYTF,TGTGCCAGCAGCTCCCCGGGACGTGGCTATGGCTACACCTTC,TRBJ1-2,-,TRBV7-2,-
CASSVEQEGRGGSYNEQFF,TGTGCCAGCAGCGTAGAACAGGAGGGACGTGGGGGCTCCTACAATGAGCAGTTCTTC,TRBJ2-1,once,TRBV9,-
CATSISSNQPQHF,TGTGCCACCAGCATCAGTAGCAATCAGCCCCAGCATTTT,TRBJ1-5,once,TRBV15,-
CAWSVRPRYTF,TGTGCCTGGAGTGTACGTCCCCGCTACACCTTC,TRBJ1-2,-,TRBV30,-
CASSWTGTSGTDTQYF,TGCGCCAGCAGCTGGACCGGGACTAGCGGGACAGATACGCAGTATTTT,TRBJ2-3,-,TRBV5-1,TRBD2
CASSLGLAGDEQYF,TGCGCCAGCAGCTTGGGGCTAGCAGGCGACGAGCAGTACTTC,TRBJ2-7,once,TRBV5-1,-
CASSEGGSLVPQHF,TGTGCCAGCAGTGAAGGAGGGTCCCTTGTGCCCCAGCATTTT,TRBJ1-5,-,TRBV6-1,-
CASSYSGLGVNYGYTF,TGTGCCAGCAGTTACAGCGGGTTGGGGGTTAACTATGGCTACACCTTC,TRBJ1-2,-,TRBV6-6,-
CASSSTGREVDTQYF,TGTGCCAGCAGCTCGACGGGCAGGGAAGTAGATACGCAGTATTTT,TRBJ2-3,-,TRBV5-6,-
CASSSLEWPANYGYTF,TGCGCCAGCAGCTCCCTCGAATGGCCAGCTAACTATGGCTACACCTTC,TRBJ1-2,-,TRBV5-1,-
CAISGVAYEQYF,TGTGCCATCAGCGGGGTCGCCTACGAGCAGTACTTC,TRBJ2-7,-,TRBV10-3,-
CASSLASGRAADTQYF,TGTGCCAGCAGCTTAGCTAGCGGGAGGGCCGCAGATACGCAGTATTTT,TRBJ2-3,-,TRBV7-2,TRBD2
CASSLDLRRGRSTGELFF,TGTGCCAGCAGCTTAGATCTAAGGAGGGGGCGTAGTACCGGGGAGCTGTTTTTT,TRBJ2-2,-,TRBV11-2,-
CASSLVRGPYEQYF,TGTGCCAGCAGCTTAGTTCGCGGTCCCTACGAGCAGTACTTC,TRBJ2-7,once,TRBV7-2,-
CASSGRQGALGANVLTF,TGTGCCAGCAGTGGGAGACAGGGGGCTCTCGGGGCCAACGTCCTGACTTTC,TRBJ2-6,-,TRBV6-1,TRBD1
CARSLERLAYIQETQYF,TGTGCCAGAAGCTTGGAGCGTTTGGCGTATATCCAAGAGACCCAGTACTTC,TRBJ2-5,-,TRBV5-3,-
CASSLGTLNYGYTF,TGTGCCAGCAGCTTAGGCACCCTTAACTATGGCTACACCTTC,TRBJ1-2,-,TRBV7-9,-
CASSQLGPIDPRTGNTIYF,TGTGCCAGCAGCCAGCTTGGCCCCATAGACCCGAGAACTGGAAACACCATATATTTT,TRBJ1-3,-,TRBV5-6,-
CASRGGGYEQYF,TGTGCCAGCAGAGGAGGGGGCTACGAGCAGTACTTC,TRBJ2-7,-,TRBV6-5,-
CASSSETGYTEAFF,TGTGCCAGCAGCTCCGAGACAGGCTACACTGAAGCTTTCTTT,TRBJ1-1,-,TRBV5-8,-
CASSSIAGENNEQFF,TGCGCCAGCAGCTCAATAGCGGGAGAGAACAATGAGCAGTTCTTC,TRBJ2-1,-,TRBV5-1,TRBD2
CASSPYRDTNTEAFF,TGTGCCAGCAGTCCGTACAGGGATACGAACACTGAAGCTTTCTTT,TRBJ1-1,once,TRBV27,-
CASTRWEGSEQFF,TGCGCCAGCACACGGTGGGAGGGTTCCGAGCAGTTCTTC,TRBJ2-1,-,TRBV10-2,TRBD2
CASSRPGGASSTDTQYF,TGTGCCAGTAGCCGTCCAGGTGGGGCGTCCAGCACAGATACGCAGTATTTT,TRBJ2-3,-,TRBV19,-
CATLTGGDGANVLTF,TGTGCCACCCTGACAGGGGGCGACGGGGCCAACGTCCTGACTTTC,TRBJ2-6,-,TRBV10-3,TRBD1
CSVEGLPAQYF,TGCAGCGTTGAGGGACTACCGGCGCAGTATTTT,TRBJ2-3,-,TRBV29-1,TRBD2
CASSVEEIGGYGYTF,TGTGCCAGCAGCGTAGAAGAGATCGGGGGCTATGGCTACACCTTC,TRBJ1-2,-,TRBV9,-
CASSQGVGTLSGNTIYF,TGCGCCAGCAGCCAAGGGGTGGGGACACTCTCTGGAAACACCATATATTTT,TRBJ1-3,-,TRBV4-1,-
CSGSRSETQYF,TGCAGCGGATCCCGGTCAGAGACCCAGTACTTC,TRBJ2-5,once,TRBV20-1,-
CASSVGVGQGERIGNTIYF,TGTGCCAGCAGCGTAGGAGTCGGACAGGGGGAACGTATCGGAAACACCATATATTTT,TRBJ1-3,-,TRBV9,TRBD1
CASRREEYNEQFF,TGTGCCAGCAGAAGGGAGGAATACAATGAGCAGTTCTTC,TRBJ2-1,-,TRBV6-5,-
CASSGTGLNTEAFF,TGCGCCAGCAGCGGGACAGGCCTCAACACTGAAGCTTTCTTT,TRBJ1-1,-,TRBV5-1,TRBD1
CASSAGTQETQYF,TGTGCCAGCAGTGCGGGGACCCAAGAGACCCAGTACTTC,TRBJ2-5,-,TRBV6-1,-
CASSPYFGGRPQHF,TGTGCCAGCAGTCCATATTTCGGGGGTCGGCCCCAGCATTTT,TRBJ1-5,-,TRBV6-5,-
CASSPGGGNNLNYGYTF,TGTGCCAGCAGTCCCGGGGGCGGCAATAATCTTAACTATGGCTACACCTTC,TRBJ1-2,-,TRBV28,-
CASSLDPGLSSYEQYF,TGTGCCAGCAGCTTAGACCCGGGACTATCCTCCTACGAGCAGTACTTC,TRBJ2-7,-,TRBV7-2,TRBD2
CAWSVGLSFTDTQYF,TGTGCCTGGAGTGTCGGCCTCTCCTTCACAGATACGCAGTATTTT,TRBJ2-3,-,TRBV30,-
CASRTGLSNSPLHF,TGTGCCAGCAGGACAGGGCTTTCCAATTCACCCCTCCACTTT,TRBJ1-6,-,TRBV27,TRBD1
CASSQTGGRTDTQYF,TGTGCCAGTAGTCAGACTGGGGGTCGAACAGATACGCAGTATTTT,TRBJ2-3,-,TRBV19,-
CASSLAAKSSYEQYF,TGTGCCAGCTCCCTAGCGGCTAAAAGCTCCTACGAGCAGTACTTC,TRBJ2-7,-,TRBV18,TRBD2
CASSRQGSEAFF,TGTGCCAGCAGTCGACAGGGTTCTGAAGCTTTCTTT,TRBJ1-1,-,TRBV7-9,TRBD1
CSGGERLEQYF,TGCAGCGGGGGGGAGAGGCTTGAGCAGTACTTC,TRBJ2-7,once,TRBV29-1,-
CASSLGGASNTEAFF,TGTGCCAGCAGTTTAGGGGGGGCGTCGAACACTGAAGCTTTCTTT,TRBJ1-1,-,TRBV28,-
CAISESSGGNTDTQYF,TGTGCCATCAGTGAGTCGAGCGGGGGAAACACAGATACGCAGTATTTT,TRBJ2-3,-,TRBV10-3,TRBD2
CASSRQGWGYTF,TGTGCCAGCAGCAGACAGGGTTGGGGCTACACCTTC,TRBJ1-2,-,TRBV28,TRBD1
CASSYQGSNQPQHF,TGTGCCAGCAGCTACCAGGGGAGCAATCAGCCCCAGCATTTT,TRBJ1-5,few,TRBV7-9,-
CASSPSIGYEQYF,TGTGCCAGCTCACCCTCTATCGGGTACGAGCAGTACTTC,TRBJ2-7,-,TRBV18,-
CAITLGRQRVQETQYF,TGTGCCATTACCCTCGGAAGACAGCGGGTTCAAGAGACCCAGTACTTC,TRBJ2-5,-,TRBV2,-